This T cell receptor (beta chain) appears in the sequencing data of a study of STAT3 mutations in large granular lymphocyte leukemia. The assay was immunoSEQ multiplex PCR, and TCRdb's table has in-frame clones only and misses some. The sample holds more than 10,000 clones, over 75% seen once. Of note for this clone: The target antigen is unknown.

Study-wide results and limits: Every T-LGLL patient had at least one immunodominant TCRbeta clonotype. In several patients, dominant TCR clone burden exceeded STAT3 mutant burden, suggesting STAT3 mutation arose secondarily.

Trimming removed 6 bases at V and 1 base at J, with 10 bases between. CDR1 is SNHLY and CDR2 is FYNNEI in the germline V gene. The CDR3 is 13 residues long. The source is a human donor with T large granular lymphocyte leukemia. Some clones in this sample may be carry-over from other donors' samples. This sequence joins TRBV2 and TRBJ2-7; D is ambiguous. Sequencing used PBMCs. The CDR3 coding sequence is TGTGCCAGCAGGGACGGACCATCCTACGAGCAGTACTTC. It specifies CASRDGPSYEQYF. Complete variable domain (other parts from reference TRBV2 and TRBJ2-7): EPEVTQTPSHQVTQMGQEVILRCVPISNHLYFYWYRQILGQKVEFLVSFYNNEISEKSEIFDDQFSVERPDGSNFTLKIRSTKLEDSAMYFCASRDGPSYEQYFGPGTRLTVT.